This TCR beta chain emerged from a study of blood T cell repertoires in COVID-19. As handled by the study authors: Amplified reference gene primers provided the basis for estimating nucleated cell counts. Clones were sequenced by immunoSEQ multiplex PCR, and TCRdb holds only the in-frame ones, with some missing. V, J and clone size reflect that table, while D and trimming were determined from the DNA. The sample includes 150,000 to 200,000 clones, 82% seen only once; the top ten take 12%. Germline lookup yields CDR1 SGHAT and CDR2 FQNNGV. This CDR3 region has 17 residues. With V trimmed by 4 bases and J by 2 bases, 11 bases remained unmatched.

The sequence was obtained from a middle-aged man who had recovered from COVID-19. The specimen sequenced was PBMCs or T cells enriched from blood (not recorded which). This chain links TRBV11-2 with TRBJ2-1; 7 bases fit TRBD1. The CDR3 DNA reads TGTGCCAGCAGCTCATTACAGACAGGGTCCACCTACAATGAGCAGTTCTTC. The encoded protein is CASSSLQTGSTYNEQFF.